This T cell receptor beta chain was obtained from a study of blood T cell repertoires in COVID-19. Study-wide context: The United States, Italy and Spain supplied acute and convalescent COVID-19 samples. Sample material is recorded as cDNA or gDNA derived from T cells, B-cell-depleted T cells, or PBMCs.

The CDR3 runs to 15 residues. With V trimmed by 6 bases and J by 6 bases, 9 bases remained unmatched. CDR1 SQVTM and CDR2 ANQGSEA come from the germline V gene. Authors' data handling: Cell counts per sample came from amplifying reference gene primers. TCRdb's copy holds only in-frame clones and misses some; the assay was immunoSEQ multiplex PCR. The D gene and trimming were derived from the DNA, and the V and J assignments and clone size from that table. Seen here are about 130,000 clones, about 90% observed once, and the top ten hold approximately 3.3%. This clone was observed a few times. This sequence originates from a woman aged 55-69 years with acute or convalescent COVID-19. The sequenced sample consisted of peripheral blood. The rearrangement links TRBV29-1 to TRBJ2-1; TRBD2 aligns across 12 bases. CDR3 DNA: TGCAGCGTCGAGGCTAGCGGGAGGGGAGTCAATGAGCAGTTCTTC. The encoded protein is CSVEASGRGVNEQFF.